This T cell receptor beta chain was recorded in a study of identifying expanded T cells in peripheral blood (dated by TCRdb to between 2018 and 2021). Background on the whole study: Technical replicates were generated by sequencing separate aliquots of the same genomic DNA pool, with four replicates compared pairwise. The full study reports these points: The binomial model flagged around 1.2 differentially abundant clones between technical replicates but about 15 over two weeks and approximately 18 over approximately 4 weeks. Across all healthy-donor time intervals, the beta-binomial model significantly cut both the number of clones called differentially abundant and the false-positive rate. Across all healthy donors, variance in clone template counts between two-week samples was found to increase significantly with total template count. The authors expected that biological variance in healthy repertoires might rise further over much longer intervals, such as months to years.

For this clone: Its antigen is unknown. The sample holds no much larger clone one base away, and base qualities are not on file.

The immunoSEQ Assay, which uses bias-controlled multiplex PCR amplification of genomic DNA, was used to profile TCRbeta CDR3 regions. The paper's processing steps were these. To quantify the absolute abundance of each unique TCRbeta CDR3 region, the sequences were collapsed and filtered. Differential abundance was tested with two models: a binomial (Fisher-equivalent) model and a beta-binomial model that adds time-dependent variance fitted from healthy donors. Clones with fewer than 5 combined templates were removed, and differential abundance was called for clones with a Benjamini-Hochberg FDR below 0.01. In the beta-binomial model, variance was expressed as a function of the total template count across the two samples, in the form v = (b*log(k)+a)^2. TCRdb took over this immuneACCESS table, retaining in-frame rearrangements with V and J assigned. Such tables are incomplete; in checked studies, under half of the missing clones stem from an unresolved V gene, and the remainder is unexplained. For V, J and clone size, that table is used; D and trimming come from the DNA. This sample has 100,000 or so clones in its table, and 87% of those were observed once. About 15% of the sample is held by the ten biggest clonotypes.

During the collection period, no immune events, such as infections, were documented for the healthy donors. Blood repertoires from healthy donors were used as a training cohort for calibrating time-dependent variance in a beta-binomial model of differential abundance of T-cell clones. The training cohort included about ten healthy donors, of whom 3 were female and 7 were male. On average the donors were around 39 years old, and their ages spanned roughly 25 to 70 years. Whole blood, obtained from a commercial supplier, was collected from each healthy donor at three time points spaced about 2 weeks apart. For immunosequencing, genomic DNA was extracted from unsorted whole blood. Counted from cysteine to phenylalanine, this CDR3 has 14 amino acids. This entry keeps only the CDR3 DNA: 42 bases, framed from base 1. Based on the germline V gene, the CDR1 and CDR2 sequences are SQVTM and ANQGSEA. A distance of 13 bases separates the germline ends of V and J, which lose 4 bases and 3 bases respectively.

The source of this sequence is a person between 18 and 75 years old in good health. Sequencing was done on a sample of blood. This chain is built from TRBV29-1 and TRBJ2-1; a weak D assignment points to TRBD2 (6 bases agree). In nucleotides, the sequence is TGCAGCGTTGGGAGGGGTTTCCTCTACAATGAGCAGTTCTTC. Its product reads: CSVGRGFLYNEQFF.